Below are 31 T cell receptor beta chains sequenced from a single sample in a study of blood T cell repertoires in COVID-19. The data were produced by immunoSEQ multiplex PCR, yet TCRdb's version contains in-frame clones alone and is incomplete. The sample has around 25,000 clones, around nine tenths seen once; the top ten hold around 8%. Input material: peripheral blood. The receptors here all came from a human donor in a cohort sampled during active COVID-19.

The chain couples TRBV10-3 to TRBJ1-4; 7 bases map to TRBD1. Germline CDR1 ENHRY, CDR2 SYGVKD. The CDR3 is made up of 14 amino acids. Trimming removed 3 bases from V and 8 bases from J; junction bases left unmatched: 6. For the CDR3, the DNA is TGTGCCATCAGTGAAGGGGACAGACCGGAAAAACTGTTTTTT. Translation: CAISEGDRPEKLFF.

This rearrangement joins TRBV2 to TRBJ2-7; no clear D gene. Trimming removed 7 bases from V and 5 bases from J, with 15 bases in between. This CDR3 has 13 amino acids. CDR1 is SNHLY, CDR2 FYNNEI, per germline. CDR3 coding DNA: TGTGCCAGCATGTTCGGGTTGGCAAACGAGCAGTACTTC. As protein: CASMFGLANEQYF.

This chain links TRBV10-3 with TRBJ2-1; the D is unclear. The CDR3 is 12 residues long. V lost 8 bases and J 3 bases, leaving 8 bases between the germline ends. Germline CDR1 reads ENHRY; CDR2 reads SYGVKD. The CDR3 sequence is CAISDIYNEQFF. CDR3 nucleotide sequence: TGTGCCATCTCTGACATCTACAATGAGCAGTTCTTC.

This chain uses TRBV19 with TRBJ1-2; D is unresolved. There are 15 residues in the CDR3. Trimming took 3 bases from V and 7 from J, leaving 18 bases between them. Germline-derived CDR1 and CDR2 are LNHDA and SQIVND (reference sequence). The CDR3, as DNA: TGTGCCAGTAGTATCGGGGTTAGGTCTAAGGCTGGCTACACCTTC. It codes for CASSIGVRSKAGYTF. The full variable domain, rest sourced from reference TRBV19 and TRBJ1-2, is DGGITQSPKYLFRKEGQNVTLSCEQNLNHDAMYWYRQDPGQGLRLIYYSQIVNDFQKGDIAEGYSVSREKKESFPLTVTSAQKNPTAFYLCASSIGVRSKAGYTFGSGTRLTVV.

The J gene is TRBJ2-5, the V gene TRBV6-5, with TRBD2 identical over 9 bases. This CDR3 contains 15 residues. Per the germline V gene, CDR1 is MNHEY and CDR2 is SVGAGI. With 6 bases clipped from V and 5 bases from J, the junction kept 10 bases outside the gene matches. The CDR3 DNA follows: TGTGCCAGCAGGCCTAGCGGGAAAATAATGGAGACCCAGTACTTC. Encoded protein: CASRPSGKIMETQYF.

This chain joins TRBV13 and TRBJ2-7, with 10 bases lining up with TRBD1. Trimming removed 5 bases from V and 4 bases from J; junction bases left unmatched: 5. Germline V gives CDR1 PRHDT, CDR2 FYEKMQ (reference sequence). The length of the CDR3 is 14 residues. The DNA of the CDR3 is TGTGCCAGCAGCCCCCGGGACAGGGGATACGAGCAGTACTTC. Translation: CASSPRDRGYEQYF.

This clone appeared once. The rearrangement joins TRBV11-2 to TRBJ2-1, with 8 bases aligning to TRBD1. CDR1 and CDR2 (germline): SGHAT, FQNNGV. J was trimmed by 7 bases and V by 0 bases; bases with no gene match: 5. The CDR3 is 15 residues long. In nucleotides, the CDR3 is TGTGCCAGCAGCTTAGATCTGGACAGGGTAAATGAGCAGTTCTTC. It codes for CASSLDLDRVNEQFF.

In its sample, this clone was seen a few times. V and J are TRBV5-4 and TRBJ1-2; TRBD1 agrees at 9 bases. Germline CDR1 SGHNT, CDR2 YYREEE (reference sequence). V shed 1 base and J 7 bases; nucleotides not matched to a gene: 5. The length of the CDR3 is 14 residues. The CDR3, as DNA: TGTGCCAGCAGCTTGTCCGGGACAGGGTTTGGCTACACCTTC. The encoded protein is CASSLSGTGFGYTF.

J is TRBJ2-1 and V is TRBV6-5; D perhaps matches TRBD1 (6 bases). This CDR3 is 14 amino acids long. Trimming removed 4 bases at V and 2 bases at J, with 9 bases between. The germline V gene has CDR1 MNHEY and CDR2 SVGAGI. CDR3 in amino acids: CASSFRDTYNEQFF. The CDR3 bases are TGTGCCAGCAGTTTCCGGGACACCTACAATGAGCAGTTCTTC.

The chain joins TRBV5-1 to TRBJ1-5, with TRBD1 as a possible D gene (5 bases). This CDR3 is 15 amino acids long. The germline CDR1 and CDR2 sequences are SGHRS and YFSETQ. Trimming stripped 0 bases from V and 6 bases from J, with 13 bases between. The CDR3 DNA reads TGCGCCAGCAGCTTGGCTGGGGGACTCGGTCAGCCCCAGCATTTT. As protein: CASSLAGGLGQPQHF.

This rearrangement joins TRBV11-2 to TRBJ1-1; 7 bases map to TRBD1. The CDR3 runs 13 residues. Trimming cost V 1 base and J 10 bases; bases outside gene matches: 6. Germline loops: CDR1 SGHAT, CDR2 FQNNGV. CDR3 DNA: TGTGCCAGCAGCTTAGGCGTCAGGGGGACAGCTTTCTTT. This gives the protein CASSLGVRGTAFF.

The genes are TRBV19 and TRBJ1-5; 9 positions match TRBD1. The CDR3 totals 17 residues. In germline, CDR1 is LNHDA, CDR2 SQIVND (reference sequence). Germline trimming cut 6 bases from V and 2 bases from J; bases unmatched to any gene: 11. The CDR3 nucleotides are TGTGCCAGTAGGCCGGGACAGGGTAATCTTGGCAATCAGCCCCAGCATTTT. It codes for CASRPGQGNLGNQPQHF.

This clone was observed a few times. This chain links TRBV3-1 (or the pseudogene TRBV3-2) with TRBJ1-5, with 11 nucleotides matching TRBD1. The CDR3 is 18 residues long. Germline V gene lookup returns CDR1 LGHDT and CDR2 YNNKEL (reference sequence). The trim removed 1 base at V and 4 bases at J, leaving 9 bases unmatched. The CDR3, as DNA: TGTGCCAGCAGCCAAGGAGGGACAGGGGGAATTCGGAATCAGCCCCAGCATTTT. Residues: CASSQGGTGGIRNQPQHF.

The V call is TRBV3-1 (or the pseudogene TRBV3-2), the J call TRBJ2-7; 8 bases map to TRBD1. V trimming: 1 base; J trimming: 4 bases; junction bases outside the gene matches: 6. The CDR3 has 15 amino acids. The germline V gene encodes CDR1 LGHDT and CDR2 YNNKEL (reference sequence). The CDR3 spells CASSQVQGAQYEQYF. The CDR3 bases are TGTGCCAGCAGCCAAGTTCAGGGGGCACAATACGAGCAGTACTTC.

The chain carries TRBV25-1 and TRBJ2-1, with 10 bases aligning to TRBD1. The V segment lost 6 bases and the J segment 0 bases; nucleotides outside the gene matches: 5. Germline V gives CDR1 MGHDK, CDR2 SYGVNS. This CDR3 is 16 amino acids long. CDR3 protein: CASRKTGGSSYNEQFF. The CDR3 DNA reads TGTGCCAGCAGAAAGACAGGGGGCAGCTCCTACAATGAGCAGTTCTTC. The complete variable domain, with remaining parts taken from reference TRBV25-1 and TRBJ2-1, reads EADIYQTPRYLVIGTGKKITLECSQTMGHDKMYWYQQDPGMELHLIHYSYGVNSTEKGDLSSESTVSRIRTEHFPLTLESARPSHTSQYLCASRKTGGSSYNEQFFGPGTRLTVL.

V gene TRBV20-1 combines with J gene TRBJ1-2; 8 nucleotides agree with TRBD1. CDR1 is DFQATT and CDR2 is SNEGSKA in the germline V gene (reference sequence). V lost 3 bases and J lost 7; bases outside the gene matches: 19. CDR3 length equals 17 residues. Here the CDR3 reads CSASSQILTGEDFGYTF. The CDR3 nucleotides read TGCAGTGCTAGTTCCCAAATACTGACAGGGGAGGACTTTGGCTACACCTTC.

This clone was detected only a few times. The chain couples TRBV6-5 to TRBJ1-6; tentative D call: TRBD1 (6 bases). V dropped 5 bases and J dropped 4 bases, with 9 bases sitting between them. Looked up from germline, CDR1 is MNHEY and CDR2 is SVGAGI. The CDR3 contains 14 residues. CDR3 sequence (DNA): TGTGCCAGCAGTCGGACAGTATATAATTCACCCCTCCACTTT. This sequence encodes CASSRTVYNSPLHF.

The chain has TRBV15 and TRBJ1-2, with D uncertain. The CDR3 is 15 residues long. Trimming cost V 1 base and J 2 bases, with 11 bases left between them. Germline V CDR1 and CDR2: LNHNV, YYDKDF (reference sequence). The chain's CDR3 is CATSRAPEGNYGYTF. The CDR3 bases are TGTGCCACCAGCAGAGCACCGGAGGGCAACTATGGCTACACCTTC.

The chain has TRBV9 and TRBJ2-2; 9 bases fit TRBD2. Trimming at V came to 1 base and at J to 5 bases, leaving 3 bases not matched to a gene. CDR1 and CDR2 (germline): SGDLS, YYNGEE. This CDR3 has 15 residues. CDR3 coding DNA: TGTGCCAGCAGCGTACTCGCGGGGGGGACCGGGGAGCTGTTTTTT. This encodes CASSVLAGGTGELFF.

This clone occurred a few times. V and J are TRBV5-1 and TRBJ2-7, with 9 bases that match TRBD1. The CDR3 length is 15 residues. The trim removed 4 bases at V and 0 bases at J, leaving 5 bases unmatched. Germline values: CDR1 SGHRS, CDR2 YFSETQ. The CDR3 DNA is TGCGCCAGCAGCCGGGGACAGGGACGCTCCTACGAGCAGTACTTC. Its protein is CASSRGQGRSYEQYF.

V is TRBV20-1 and J is TRBJ1-1, with D unclear. V was trimmed by 3 bases and J by 4 bases, leaving 12 bases between them. The CDR3 runs 13 residues. Germline V lookup: CDR1 DFQATT, CDR2 SNEGSKA (reference sequence). DNA of the CDR3: TGCAGTGCTAGTCGGGGTAAGGGCACTGAAGCTTTCTTT. This encodes CSASRGKGTEAFF.

The chain couples TRBV14 to TRBJ2-5; perhaps TRBD1 as D (6 bases). CDR1 is SGHDN, CDR2 FVKESK, per germline. Trimming took 0 bases from V and 4 from J, leaving 6 bases between them. The CDR3 loop spans 13 amino acids. The CDR3 DNA reads TGTGCCAGCAGCCAAGAAGGGGGAGAGACCCAGTACTTC. It yields the protein CASSQEGGETQYF. Drawing the rest from reference TRBV14 and TRBJ2-5, the complete variable domain is EAGVTQFPSHSVIEKGQTVTLRCDPISGHDNLYWYRRVMGKEIKFLLHFVKESKQDESGMPNNRFLAERTGGTYSTLKVQPAELEDSGVYFCASSQEGGETQYFGPGTRLLVL.

This sequence joins TRBV28 and TRBJ2-3; TRBD2 matches 12 bases. V dropped 5 bases and J dropped 4; count of bases not matched to a gene: 10. The CDR3 loop spans 17 amino acids. CDR1 is MDHEN, CDR2 SYDVKM, per germline. For the CDR3, the DNA is TGTGCCAGCAGTGATAGGACTAGCGGGATATGGGCAGATACGCAGTATTTT. Its protein product is CASSDRTSGIWADTQYF.

This sequence joins TRBV5-1 and TRBJ2-1, with D maybe TRBD1 (6 bases). The V and J ends lost 4 bases and 9 bases respectively, with 23 bases between them. In germline, CDR1 is SGHRS, CDR2 YFSETQ. The CDR3 loop spans 16 amino acids. Written as DNA, the CDR3 is TGCGCCAGCAGCCTGGGGAACACAGGGAGTGTCCGTGAGCAGTTCTTC. It codes for CASSLGNTGSVREQFF.

CDR3 sequence reads: CSASRQSLAGGPVDTQYF. CDR3 in DNA: TGCAGTGCTAGTCGTCAGTCTCTAGCGGGAGGGCCGGTAGATACGCAGTATTTT. The rearrangement uses TRBV20-1 and TRBJ2-3, with 12 bases that match TRBD2. This CDR3 region has 18 residues. The trim removed 3 bases at V and 5 bases at J, leaving 15 bases unmatched. Germline CDR1 DFQATT, CDR2 SNEGSKA (reference sequence).

The chain recombines TRBV24-1 with TRBJ2-1; D not certain. This CDR3 is 14 amino acids long. CDR1 and CDR2 (germline): KGHDR, SFDVKD. Between the trimmed V and J ends, which lost 4 bases and 4 bases, there was a span of 10 bases. CDR3 protein: CATSDSTRYNEQFF. CDR3 coding DNA: TGTGCCACCAGTGACTCCACTCGATACAATGAGCAGTTCTTC.

V and J are TRBV5-1 and TRBJ2-3; 10 bases line up with TRBD1. After removal of 4 bases from V and 2 bases from J, the junction contained 4 bases not matched to a gene. The CDR3 covers 15 residues. CDR1 is SGHRS, CDR2 YFSETQ, per germline. The DNA of the CDR3 is TGCGCCAGCAGCGTGGACAGGGGGTTCACAGATACGCAGTATTTT. Its protein product is CASSVDRGFTDTQYF.

V is TRBV7-9 and J is TRBJ1-2; D may be TRBD1 (6 bases). Germline CDR1 and CDR2: SEHNR and FQNEAQ (reference sequence). V gave up 2 bases and J gave up 6 bases, with 10 bases separating them. This CDR3 has 13 residues. The CDR3 DNA is TGTGCCAGCAGCTTAAGACAGGCCCATGGCTACACCTTC. Translated: CASSLRQAHGYTF.

The chain has TRBV3-1 (or the pseudogene TRBV3-2) and TRBJ1-1; 7 nucleotides match TRBD1. Germline V lookup: CDR1 LGHDT, CDR2 YNNKEL (reference sequence). This CDR3 spans 14 amino acids. Losses at the gene ends were 1 base for V and 3 bases for J; bases not matched to a gene: 2. The CDR3 DNA sequence: TGTGCCAGCAGCCAAGGACAGGGTGACACTGAAGCTTTCTTT. Protein product: CASSQGQGDTEAFF.

The chain combines TRBV13 with TRBJ2-1, with 13 bases lining up with TRBD2. CDR3 size: 19 residues. Trimming took 4 bases from V and 0 from J; bases not matched to a gene: 9. CDR1 is PRHDT, CDR2 FYEKMQ, per germline (reference sequence). The CDR3 sequence is CASSYRTSGGLSSYNEQFF. CDR3 in DNA: TGTGCCAGCAGCTACCGGACTAGCGGGGGTCTGAGCTCCTACAATGAGCAGTTCTTC.

V gene TRBV29-1 combines with J gene TRBJ2-7; the match to TRBD1 covers 9 bases. The junction had 4 bases not matched to a gene; V was cut back by 4 bases and J by 9 bases. This CDR3 is 11 amino acids long. Germline CDR1 SQVTM, CDR2 ANQGSEA. CDR3 in amino acids: CSVVTGGVQYF. As DNA, the CDR3 is TGCAGCGTTGTGACAGGGGGTGTGCAGTACTTC.